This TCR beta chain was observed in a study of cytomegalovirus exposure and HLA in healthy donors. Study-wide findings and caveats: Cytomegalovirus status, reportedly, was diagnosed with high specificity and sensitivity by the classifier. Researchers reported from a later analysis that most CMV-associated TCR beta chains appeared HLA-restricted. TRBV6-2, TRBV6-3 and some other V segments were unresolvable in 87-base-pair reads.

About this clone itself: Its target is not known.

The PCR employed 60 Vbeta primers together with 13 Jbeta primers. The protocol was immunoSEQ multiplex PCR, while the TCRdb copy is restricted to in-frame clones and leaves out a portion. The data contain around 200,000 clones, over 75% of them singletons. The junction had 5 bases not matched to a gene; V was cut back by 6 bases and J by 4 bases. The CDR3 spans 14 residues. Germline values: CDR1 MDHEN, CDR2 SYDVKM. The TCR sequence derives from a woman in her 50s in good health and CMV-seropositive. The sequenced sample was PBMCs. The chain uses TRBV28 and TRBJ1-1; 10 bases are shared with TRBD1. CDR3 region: CASSRRTGGTEAFF. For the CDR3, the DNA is TGTGCCAGCAGCCGTCGGACAGGGGGCACTGAAGCTTTCTTT.